These T cell receptor beta chains were read from a single sample in a study of circulating CD8 cells and anti-PD-1 response in melanoma. MiXCR was run by TCRdb on the reads, yielding one entry per CDR3 protein. The table includes about 390 distinct CDR3 sequences, roughly 15% detected once. This sample comprised CD8+ T cells from PBMCs, obtained at baseline or after one month of anti-PD-1 therapy (not recorded which). Receptors were obtained from a human donor with melanoma. Both conserved end residues are part of each CDR3. Each record gives: J gene, V gene, D gene, clone size, CDR3 DNA, CDR3 protein. A D gene is named only where the DNA matches it firmly. Rows may omit the clone size; those that give it use once, few, many or a size class.

>TRBJ2-7|TRBV11-2|-|medium-sized
TGTGCCAGCAGCTTAGACTTCTACGAGCAGTACTTC
CASSLDFYEQYF
>TRBJ2-4|TRBV2|-|-
TGTGCCAGCAGTGAAGTTGCTGGGACCTCCTCAGCCAAAAACATTCAGTACTTC
CASSEVAGTSSAKNIQYF
>TRBJ2-1|TRBV12-5|TRBD2|-
TGTGCCAGCAGTTGGGGGACTAGCGGGACACAAAGCTCCTACAATGAGCAGTTCTTC
CASSWGTSGTQSSYNEQFF
>TRBJ2-7|TRBV28|-|medium-sized
TGTGCCAGCAGTCCCCACAGGGCCATCTACGAGCAGTACTTC
CASSPHRAIYEQYF
>TRBJ2-3|TRBV7-3|-|medium-sized
TGTGCCAGCAGCCCCGCGCGAAGCACAGATACGCAGTATTTT
CASSPARSTDTQYF
>TRBJ2-1|TRBV28|TRBD2|medium-sized
TGTGCCAGCAGCTATAGACTAGCGGGAGGTCTTCGCAATGAGCAGTTCTTC
CASSYRLAGGLRNEQFF
>TRBJ1-5|TRBV28|TRBD1|medium-sized
TGTGCCAGCAGTATCAAAACAGGGGACTATAGCAATCAGCCCCAGCATTTT
CASSIKTGDYSNQPQHF
>TRBJ2-1|TRBV10-2|-|medium-sized
TGCGCCAGCAGTGAGTCGGGGAGCTCCTACAATGAGCAGTTCTTC
CASSESGSSYNEQFF
>TRBJ1-5|TRBV4-1|TRBD1|medium-sized
TGCGCCAGCAGCCCCAGCGAGACAGGGGGCTTAAATCAGCCCCAGCATTTT
CASSPSETGGLNQPQHF
>TRBJ2-7|TRBV28|TRBD1|medium-sized
TGTGCCAGCAGTCCCACAGGGGGGACCTACGAGCAGTACTTC
CASSPTGGTYEQYF
>TRBJ1-1|TRBV28|-|large
TGTGCCAGCACGCTTCGGGGGTACTACCCTGAAGCTTTCTTT
CASTLRGYYPEAFF
>TRBJ2-7|TRBV14|-|-
TGTGCCAGCAGCCTGCTGGATAAGAAAATAGCCTACGAGCAGTACTTC
CASSLLDKKIAYEQYF
>TRBJ2-1|TRBV7-2|-|medium-sized
TGTGCCAGCAGCCTAAGTGGCCCCTGGGTAGGAAATGAGCAGTTCTTC
CASSLSGPWVGNEQFF
>TRBJ2-7|TRBV27|TRBD2|medium-sized
TGTGCCAGCAGTTTATCGAGACTAGCGGGTACCTACGAGCAGTACTTC
CASSLSRLAGTYEQYF
>TRBJ2-1|TRBV7-3|TRBD2|few
TGTGCCAGCAGCCCTAGAGGGACTAGCGGGTTTAGCTCCTACAATGAGCAGCTCTTC
CASSPRGTSGFSSYNEQLF
>TRBJ2-7|TRBV28|-|-
TGTGCCAGCAGTAAACAGGTGTGGGCCTACGAGCAGTACTTC
CASSKQVWAYEQYF
>TRBJ2-3|TRBV12-5|-|medium-sized
TGTGCTAGTGGGCTCTGGGGGGTAACAGATACGCAGTATTTT
CASGLWGVTDTQYF
>TRBJ2-3|TRBV6-6|-|medium-sized
TGTGCCAGCAGGGGACTTGGGGCTAGCGAGTTCACCGTGAGCACAGATACGCAGTATTTT
CASRGLGASEFTVSTDTQYF
>TRBJ2-7|TRBV4-3|TRBD2|large
TGCGCCAGCAGCCAAGATGGAGCGGGAGGGCCGACCTACGAGCAGTACTTC
CASSQDGAGGPTYEQYF
>TRBJ2-7|TRBV12-3/TRBV12-4|-|medium-sized
TGTGCCAGCAGTTTATCCCTCCTGGGGCAGTACTTC
CASSLSLLGQYF
>TRBJ2-7|TRBV7-9|-|few
TGTGCCAGCAGCCCTCGGGACGGACCCTGCGAGCAGTACTTC
CASSPRDGPCEQYF
>TRBJ2-7|TRBV7-3|TRBD2|medium-sized
TGTGCCAGCAGCTTAACGGGAGGGCCGACCGAGCAGTACTTC
CASSLTGGPTEQYF
>TRBJ2-3|TRBV9|-|medium-sized
TGTGCCAGCAGCCCTCCAGGGTCCACAGATACGCAGTATTTT
CASSPPGSTDTQYF
>TRBJ2-7|TRBV24-1|TRBD1|few
TGTGCCACCAGTGGAGACAGGGACGACTACGAGCAGTACTTC
CATSGDRDDYEQYF
>TRBJ2-5|TRBV5-4|-|large
TGTGCCAGCAGCTGGGATTTTCGTCAGTACCAAGAGACCCAGTACTTC
CASSWDFRQYQETQYF
>TRBJ1-1|TRBV19|-|-
TGTGCCAGTAGCACCAGGGATCCCACCTCCAACACTGAAGCTTTCTTT
CASSTRDPTSNTEAFF
>TRBJ2-1|TRBV12-5|TRBD2|medium-sized
TGTGCTAGTGGTTTGGAACTAGCGGGAGGAGATGAGCAGTTCTTC
CASGLELAGGDEQFF
>TRBJ1-1|TRBV19|-|few
TGTGCCAGTAGTGGGTTGGGATTGGACACTGAAGCTTTCTTT
CASSGLGLDTEAFF
>TRBJ2-1|TRBV27|TRBD2|medium-sized
TGTGCCAGTGGTAGCGGGAGCTACAATGAGCAGTTCTTC
CASGSGSYNEQFF
>TRBJ1-5|TRBV2|-|medium-sized
TGTGCCAGCAGTCCCTTGTTAGGGGGGAATCAGCCCCAGCATTTT
CASSPLLGGNQPQHF
>TRBJ2-3|TRBV27|TRBD2|large
TGTGCCAGCAGTTATAGCGGGGGCACAGATACGCAGTATTTT
CASSYSGGTDTQYF
>TRBJ1-2|TRBV2|TRBD1|medium-sized
TGTGCCAGCAGTGAAAGGACAGGGGACCATTATGGCTACACCTTC
CASSERTGDHYGYTF
>TRBJ2-5|TRBV24-1|-|few
TGTGCCACCAGTGCGGAGGGACGAGAGACCCAGTACTTC
CATSAEGRETQYF
>TRBJ2-3|TRBV7-3|-|large
TGTGCCAGCAGCCGGCTAGCGAAGGGCACAGATACGCAGTATTTT
CASSRLAKGTDTQYF
>TRBJ2-7|TRBV28|-|medium-sized
TGTGCCAGCAGTTTAAGACTCTACGAGCAGTACTTC
CASSLRLYEQYF
>TRBJ2-6|TRBV11-3|-|medium-sized
TGTGCCAGCAGCTTAGCGGGCGGGGCAAGATCTGGGGCCAACGTCCTGACTTTC
CASSLAGGARSGANVLTF
>TRBJ2-7|TRBV6-6|TRBD2|medium-sized
TGTGCCAGCAGTCCCCTTCGTCTAGCGGGAGGCGAGCAGTACTTC
CASSPLRLAGGEQYF
>TRBJ2-7|TRBV28|TRBD2|few
TGTGCCAGCAGTAGAACCGGGACTAGCGGAACCTACGAGCAGTACTTC
CASSRTGTSGTYEQYF
>TRBJ1-1|TRBV28|-|-
TGTGCCAGCACGCTTCGGGGGTACTACCCTAAAGCTTCCTTT
CASTLRGYYPKASF
>TRBJ1-1|TRBV2|-|-
TGTGCCCGCAGTGGCCTCCGGACCCGGACCATGAACGCTGAAGCTTTCTTT
CARSGLRTRTMNAEAFF
>TRBJ2-7|TRBV28|-|medium-sized
TGTGCCAGCAGTTTCCTGGCCCAATCACTCTACGAGCAGTACTTC
CASSFLAQSLYEQYF
>TRBJ2-1|TRBV19|TRBD2|large
TGTGCCAGTAGTCCCTATAGCGGGTGGGGGGATGAGCAGTTCTTC
CASSPYSGWGDEQFF
>TRBJ2-3|TRBV28|TRBD2|few
TGTGCCAGCAGCCCGCTTCCTTCTATTTCGGGGGGACCAGATACGCAGTATTTT
CASSPLPSISGGPDTQYF
>TRBJ2-7|TRBV27|-|large
TGTGCCAGCAGTTCGACAGGCGCGGGCGAGCAGTACTTC
CASSSTGAGEQYF
>TRBJ1-5|TRBV28|TRBD1|-
TGTGCCAGCAGTTTTCCGCAGGGGGGACAGCCCCAGCATTTT
CASSFPQGGQPQHF
>TRBJ2-7|TRBV9|TRBD2|medium-sized
TGTGCCAGCAGCGTAGTTTCCCCGGGCGGCGGCGGGAGTCCCCCCTACGAGCAGTACTTC
CASSVVSPGGGGSPPYEQYF
>TRBJ2-1|TRBV28|-|medium-sized
TGTGCCAGCAGTTTATCCGGGCCCGGCTCCTACAATGAGCAGTTCTTC
CASSLSGPGSYNEQFF
>TRBJ2-5|TRBV9|TRBD2|-
TGTGCCAGTAGCGTAGGGGGACTAGCGGGACCGGGACAAGAGACCCAGTACTTC
CASSVGGLAGPGQETQYF
>TRBJ2-5|TRBV18|-|hyperexpanded
TGTGCCAGCTCACCACCAGTCGGGACCGGGGTCTTTCAAGAGACCCAGTACTTC
CASSPPVGTGVFQETQYF
>TRBJ2-5|TRBV19|-|once
TGTGCCAGTACCTTCCAAGAGACCCAGTACTTC
CASTFQETQYF
>TRBJ2-5|TRBV24-1|TRBD1|medium-sized
TGTGCCACCAGTGACCCCGGGACAGCTCGAGAGACCCAGTACTTC
CATSDPGTARETQYF
>TRBJ2-7|TRBV21-1|-|-
TGTGCCAGGGGAGGCCCCGTGGGGTACGAGCAGTACTTC
CARGGPVGYEQYF
>TRBJ1-1|TRBV25-1|-|-
TGTGCCAGCAGTACCCTGGGACGGGGCACTGAAGCTTTCTTT
CASSTLGRGTEAFF
>TRBJ2-7|TRBV7-2|TRBD1|large
TGTGCCAGCAGCTTAGAGGGGGCGGGCCGCTCCTACGAGCAGTACTTC
CASSLEGAGRSYEQYF
>TRBJ2-7|TRBV27|-|medium-sized
TGTGCCAGCAGCCCAACAGTTGAATACGAGCAGTACTTC
CASSPTVEYEQYF
>TRBJ2-5|TRBV2|TRBD2|medium-sized
TGTGCCAGCAGTGGGACTAGCGCCCAAGAGACCCAGTACTTC
CASSGTSAQETQYF
>TRBJ2-7|TRBV20-1|TRBD1|medium-sized
TGCAGTGCCCCCTGGACAGGGCACTCCTACGAGCAGTACTTC
CSAPWTGHSYEQYF
>TRBJ2-7|TRBV11-1|TRBD1|large
TGTGCCAGCAGACCAACGGACAGGGGTATCGCCGAGCAGTACTTC
CASRPTDRGIAEQYF
>TRBJ2-3|TRBV27|-|medium-sized
TGTGCCAGCAGTTCGACCCATTGGGATACGCAGTATTTT
CASSSTHWDTQYF
>TRBJ2-3|TRBV7-2|-|large
TGTGCCAGCAGTCACTCCCGGACCACAGATACGCAGTATTTT
CASSHSRTTDTQYF